This T cell receptor (beta chain) came from a study of blood T cell repertoires in COVID-19. Across the study: The samples span acute and convalescent COVID-19 from the United States, Italy and Spain. PBMCs, B-cell-depleted T cells, or T cells provided the cDNA or gDNA that made up the material.

Trimming shortened V by 2 bases and J by 2 bases, and 12 bases separated the two germline ends. From germline, CDR1 is LNHDA and CDR2 SQIVND (reference sequence). The CDR3 contains 15 residues. Per the original data handling: Estimation of nucleated cell counts was performed using reference gene primer amplification. Only in-frame clones appear in the TCRdb table, and some are missing; sequencing was by immunoSEQ multiplex PCR. That table is the source of V, J and clone size, and D and trimming were worked out from the DNA. The sample consists of approximately 78,000 clones, nearly 90% of them appearing once.

Sequences were obtained from peripheral blood. The chain is built from TRBV19 and TRBJ1-2; a possible D gene is TRBD1 (5 bases). The TCR was taken from a man over 45 with acute or convalescent COVID-19. CDR3 sequence (DNA): TGTGCCAGTAGTATAATCGCAGGGTTCAACTATGGCTACACCTTC. This encodes CASSIIAGFNYGYTF.